These 9 T cell receptor beta chains originate from one sample sequenced in a study of T cell repertoires in cytomegalovirus infection. TCRdb used MiXCR to reprocess the reads, holding one entry per CDR3 protein. The sample shows 300,000 to 450,000 distinct CDR3 sequences, 15% to 20% of them seen only once. The sample was PBMCs. Receptors originate from a human donor in good health (CMV status not recorded). Some clones in this sample may be carry-over from other donors' samples.

This clonotype was counted ten times or more. Here the CDR3 reads CASSLGAAQETQYF. CDR3 nucleotides: TGTGCCAGCAGCTTAGGGGCAGCCCAAGAGACCCAGTACTTC. The rearrangement links TRBV7-2 to TRBJ2-5; D remains unclear. This CDR3 comprises 14 residues. V dropped 1 base and J dropped 1 base, with 7 bases sitting between them. CDR1 and CDR2 from the germline V gene are SGHTA and FQGNSA.

This clonotype was seen only a few times. This chain links TRBV5-8 with TRBJ2-7; 9 nucleotides agree with TRBD2. V lost 1 base, J lost 7 bases, and 9 bases stayed unmatched. From germline, CDR1 is SGHTS and CDR2 YDEGEE. The length of the CDR3 is 15 residues. As DNA, the CDR3 is TGTGCCAGCAGCTTGTATGCGGGGGGGCCAGGTGAGCAGTACTTC. Residues: CASSLYAGGPGEQYF.

A few counts support this clonotype. CDR3 residues: CASSDGDSGSDTQYF. The CDR3 region has the DNA TGTGCCAGCAGTGATGGGGACAGCGGATCAGATACGCAGTATTTT. The rearrangement joins TRBV2 to TRBJ2-3; TRBD1 aligns across 7 bases. J lost 4 bases, V lost 3 bases, and 7 bases had no gene match. Germline V gene sequence: CDR1 SNHLY, CDR2 FYNNEI. This CDR3 region has 15 residues.

This chain connects TRBV6-2 or TRBV6-3 to TRBJ1-5; D unclear. Between the trimmed V and J ends, which lost 6 bases and 0 bases, there was a span of 15 bases. Germline V gene lookup returns CDR1 MNHEY and CDR2 SVGEGT. The CDR3 consists of 16 residues. CDR3 residues: CASSPQRGNSNQPQHF. CDR3 nucleotide sequence: TGTGCCAGCAGCCCCCAACGGGGTAATAGCAATCAGCCCCAGCATTTT.

There are many counts of this clonotype. This sequence joins TRBV7-2 and TRBJ1-6; D call uncertain. Trimming pared 5 bases from V and 8 bases from J, leaving 10 bases between. The CDR3 has 13 amino acids. Germline V gene data show CDR1 as SGHTA and CDR2 as FQGNSA. This CDR3 is CASSPAMDSPLHF. DNA for the CDR3: TGTGCCAGCAGCCCAGCGATGGATTCACCCCTCCACTTT.

This clonotype was found a few times. In nucleotides, the CDR3 is TGTGCCAGCAGCTTAGGTTGGCAGAGCTATGGCTACACCTTC. It yields the protein CASSLGWQSYGYTF. This chain links TRBV7-9 with TRBJ1-2; D not resolved. Germline V gives CDR1 SEHNR, CDR2 FQNEAQ (reference sequence). The CDR3 is made up of 14 amino acids. V was trimmed by 1 base and J by 4 bases, leaving 10 bases between them.

This clonotype was detected a few times. The chain couples TRBV4-2 to TRBJ1-2; no definite D call. V dropped 3 bases and J dropped 2 bases, with 4 bases sitting between them. The CDR3 runs 12 residues. CDR1 is LGHNA and CDR2 is YNFKEQ in the germline V gene. The CDR3: CASSQNNYGYTF. CDR3 nucleotides: TGTGCCAGCAGCCAGAACAACTATGGCTACACCTTC.

This chain joins TRBV19 and TRBJ2-1; D uncertain. CDR3 length equals 13 residues. The ends were cut back, 4 bases at V and 4 bases at J, with 8 bases in the middle. Germline V gene sequence: CDR1 LNHDA, CDR2 SQIVND (reference sequence). In DNA form, the CDR3 reads TGTGCCAGTAGTACGGACGTATACAATGAGCAGTTCTTC. As protein: CASSTDVYNEQFF.

This clonotype was recorded a few times. The chain carries TRBV3-1 and TRBJ2-6, with TRBD1 matching 8 bases. The J segment lost 0 bases and the V segment lost 2 bases, leaving 3 bases of the junction unmatched. Germline assignment: CDR1 LGHDT and CDR2 YNNKEL (reference sequence). The CDR3 length is 17 residues. In DNA, the CDR3 is TGTGCCAGCAGCCAATGGGACAGGAACTCTGGGGCCAACGTCCTGACTTTC. Translation: CASSQWDRNSGANVLTF.